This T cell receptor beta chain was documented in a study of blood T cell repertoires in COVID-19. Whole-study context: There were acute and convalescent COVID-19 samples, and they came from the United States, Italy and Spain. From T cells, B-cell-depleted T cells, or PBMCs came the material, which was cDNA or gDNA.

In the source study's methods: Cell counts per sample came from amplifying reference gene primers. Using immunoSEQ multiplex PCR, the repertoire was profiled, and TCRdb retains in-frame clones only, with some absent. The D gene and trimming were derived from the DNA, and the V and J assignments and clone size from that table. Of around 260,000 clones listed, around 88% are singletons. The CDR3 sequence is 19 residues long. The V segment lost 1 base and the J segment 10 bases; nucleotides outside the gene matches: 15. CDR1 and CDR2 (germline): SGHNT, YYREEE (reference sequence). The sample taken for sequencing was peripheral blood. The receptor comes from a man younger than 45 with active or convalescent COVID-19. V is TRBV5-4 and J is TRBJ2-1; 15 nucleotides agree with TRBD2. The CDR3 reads CASSLYRTSGGAGGLEQFF. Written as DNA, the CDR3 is TGTGCCAGCAGCTTGTACAGGACTAGCGGGGGGGCCGGTGGGTTGGAGCAGTTCTTC.